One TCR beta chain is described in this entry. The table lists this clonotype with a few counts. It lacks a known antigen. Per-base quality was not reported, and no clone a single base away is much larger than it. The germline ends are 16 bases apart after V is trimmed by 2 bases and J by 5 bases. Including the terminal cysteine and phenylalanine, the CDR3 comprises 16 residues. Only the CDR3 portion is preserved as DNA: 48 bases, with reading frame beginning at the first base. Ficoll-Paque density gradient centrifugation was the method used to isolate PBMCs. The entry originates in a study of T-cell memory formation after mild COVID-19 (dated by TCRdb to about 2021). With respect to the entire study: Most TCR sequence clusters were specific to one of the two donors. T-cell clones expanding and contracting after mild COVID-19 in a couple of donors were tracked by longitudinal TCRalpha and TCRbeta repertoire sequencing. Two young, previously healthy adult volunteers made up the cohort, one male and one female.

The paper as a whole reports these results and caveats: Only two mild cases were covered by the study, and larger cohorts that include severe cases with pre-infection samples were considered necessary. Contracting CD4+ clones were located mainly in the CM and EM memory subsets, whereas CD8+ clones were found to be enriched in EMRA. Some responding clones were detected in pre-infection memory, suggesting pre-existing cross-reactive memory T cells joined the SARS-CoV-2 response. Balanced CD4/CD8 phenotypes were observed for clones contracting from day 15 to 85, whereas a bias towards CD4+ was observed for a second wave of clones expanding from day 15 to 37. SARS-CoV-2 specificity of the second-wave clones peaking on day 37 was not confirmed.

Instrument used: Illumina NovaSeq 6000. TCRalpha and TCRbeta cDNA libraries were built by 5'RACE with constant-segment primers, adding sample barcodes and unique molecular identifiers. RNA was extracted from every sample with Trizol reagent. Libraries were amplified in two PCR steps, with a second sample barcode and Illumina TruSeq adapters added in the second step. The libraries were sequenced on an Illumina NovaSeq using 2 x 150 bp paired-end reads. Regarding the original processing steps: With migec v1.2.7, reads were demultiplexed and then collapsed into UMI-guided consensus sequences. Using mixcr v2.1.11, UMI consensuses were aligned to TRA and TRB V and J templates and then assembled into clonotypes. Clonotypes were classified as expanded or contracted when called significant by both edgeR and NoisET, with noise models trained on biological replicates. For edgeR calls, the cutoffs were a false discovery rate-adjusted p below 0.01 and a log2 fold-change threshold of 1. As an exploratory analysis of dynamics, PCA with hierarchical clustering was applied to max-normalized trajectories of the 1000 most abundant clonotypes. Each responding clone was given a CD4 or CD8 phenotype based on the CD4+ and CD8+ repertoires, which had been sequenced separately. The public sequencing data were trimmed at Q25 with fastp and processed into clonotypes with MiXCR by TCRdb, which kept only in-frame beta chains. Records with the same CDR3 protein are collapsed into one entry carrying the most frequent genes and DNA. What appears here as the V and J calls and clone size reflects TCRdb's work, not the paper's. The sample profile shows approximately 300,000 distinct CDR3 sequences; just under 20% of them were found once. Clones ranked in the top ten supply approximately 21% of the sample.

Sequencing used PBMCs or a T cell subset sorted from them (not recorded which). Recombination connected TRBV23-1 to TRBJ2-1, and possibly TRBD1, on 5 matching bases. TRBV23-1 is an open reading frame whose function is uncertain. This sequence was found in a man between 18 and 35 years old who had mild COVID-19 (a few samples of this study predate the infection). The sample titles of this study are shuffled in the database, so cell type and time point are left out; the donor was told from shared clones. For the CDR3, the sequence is CASSQRASGMNNEQFF. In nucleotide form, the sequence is TGCGCCAGCAGTCAACGGGCTTCAGGGATGAACAATGAGCAGTTCTTC.